Below are 5 T cell receptor beta chains sequenced from a single sample in a study of T cells in Graves' hyperthyroidism and ophthalmopathy (dated by TCRdb to between 2019 and 2020). Library generation was performed with multiplex PCR. Reads for this sample came from an Illumina HiSeq 2000. Amplification of TCR beta CDR3 regions was carried out from RNA transcripts. A first-round RT-PCR of the TCR CDR3 used the HTBI primer set with the Qiagen OneStep RT-PCR kit. TCRdb itself trimmed the public reads at Q25 with fastp, ran MiXCR and retained productive beta chains. Every CDR3 protein is listed once, alongside the most common genes and DNA of its rows. The sample data list around 600,000 distinct CDR3 sequences, and roughly 46% of these were observed just once. Roughly 6.5% of the sample comes from the top ten. Sequencing was carried out using peripheral blood or thyroid tissue (not recorded which). The receptors derive from an adult man with Graves' disease, either hyperthyroidism or ophthalmopathy (not recorded which).

This clonotype has a single count. One end of the junction varies from germline; a read error may be responsible. The CDR3 is CASSLDRGPGGYAF. In nucleotides, the CDR3 is TGTGCCAGCAGTCTGGACAGGGGGCCTGGAGGCTACGCCTTC. The V call is TRBV2, the J call TRBJ1-2, with 11 bases matching TRBD1. This CDR3 is 14 amino acids long. Per germline, CDR1 SNHLY and CDR2 FYNNEI.

This clonotype has a count of ten or more. The chain links TRBV7-2 to TRBJ1-1; a weak D match, TRBD1 (5 bases). CDR3 length: 14 residues. Trimming stripped 2 bases from V and 7 bases from J, with 14 bases between. The V gene's germline CDR1 is SGHTA and CDR2 FQGNSA. Written as DNA, the CDR3 is TGTGCCAGCAGCTTATTCGGAGGGGATAATGAAGCTTTCTTT. Residues: CASSLFGGDNEAFF. The full variable domain, rest sourced from reference TRBV7-2 and TRBJ1-1, is GAGVSQSPSNKVTEKGKDVELRCDPISGHTALYWYRQSLGQGLEFLIYFQGNSAPDKSGLPSDRFSAERTGGSVSTLTIQRTQQEDSAVYLCASSLFGGDNEAFFGQGTRLTVV.

This clonotype was seen more than once but under ten times. The chain joins TRBV7-9 to TRBJ1-1; D call uncertain. This CDR3 has 17 residues. The V and J ends lost 1 base and 3 bases respectively, with 18 bases between them. Germline values: CDR1 SEHNR, CDR2 FQNEAQ (reference sequence). CDR3 in DNA: TGTGCCAGCAGCTTAGGTCGGTCGCGAGGCGGGGACACTGAAGCTTTCTTT. Translated: CASSLGRSRGGDTEAFF.

Points on this clonotype: A much larger clonotype is one base distant, so this may be a read error. The CDR3: CASVTANTGELLF. CDR3 in DNA: TGTGCCAGCGTCACGGCGAACACCGGGGAGCTGCTTTTT. This chain joins TRBV7-9 and TRBJ2-2; tentatively, D is TRBD2 (5 bases). CDR3 size: 13 residues. Germline CDR1 reads SEHNR; CDR2 reads FQNEAQ (reference sequence).

This clonotype was seen at least ten times. This clone may be a read error of a much larger clone one base away. The gene calls are TRBV24-1 and TRBJ1-5; no clear D. This CDR3 region has 12 residues. V lost 9 bases to trimming and J lost 9 bases, with 14 bases between them. Per the germline V gene, CDR1 is KGHDR and CDR2 is SFDVKD. The CDR3 reads CATEGSTGPQHF. CDR3 nucleotide sequence: TGTGCCACCGAGGGCTCTACCGGGCCCCAGCATTTT.